Shown below are 21 T cell receptor beta chains from a single sample sequenced in a study of shared clonotypes between healthy human individuals. Profiled with immunoSEQ multiplex PCR; TCRdb holds only in-frame clones, not every one. The repertoire holds roughly 2.6 million clones, with 90% to 95% as singletons. Sequenced input: naive CD4+ T cells sorted from blood. Specified subset: CD45RA+ positively selected. These TCRs come from a man between 18 and 35 years old in good health.

This chain connects TRBV27 to TRBJ2-2; 7 positions match TRBD1. The CDR3 extends over 15 amino acids. The junction had 11 bases not matched to a gene; V was cut back by 10 bases and J by 3 bases. Germline CDR1 is MNHEY and CDR2 is SMNVEV (reference sequence). The CDR3 sequence is CAKTEGTDHTGELFF. In DNA, the CDR3 is TGTGCCAAAACGGAAGGGACAGATCACACCGGGGAGCTGTTTTTT.

Turning to this clone: This specimen includes other DNA sequences encoding the same CDR3. The chain links TRBV6-5 to TRBJ2-7; no clear D gene. Germline assignment: CDR1 MNHEY and CDR2 SVGAGI. V was clipped by 5 bases and J by 6 bases, with 11 bases between them. CDR3 length: 12 amino acids. The CDR3 protein is CASSRTGLEQYF. In DNA, the CDR3 is TGTGCCAGCAGTAGAACGGGCCTCGAGCAGTACTTC.

CDR3 nucleotide sequence: TGTGCCAGCAGTTACAATGGGGGGGGAGATACGCAGTATTTT. The encoded protein is CASSYNGGGDTQYF. This chain connects TRBV6-5 to TRBJ2-3, with TRBD2 identical over 7 bases. Losses at the gene ends were 2 bases for V and 5 bases for J; bases not matched to a gene: 4. Germline V gives CDR1 MNHEY, CDR2 SVGAGI. The CDR3 has 14 amino acids.

This clone was detected only once. The chain uses TRBV19 and TRBJ2-1, with D hard to call. Germline V lookup: CDR1 LNHDA, CDR2 SQIVND (reference sequence). V was cut by 6 bases and J by 4 bases, with 16 bases left in between. The CDR3 totals 15 residues. The CDR3 sequence is CASRVHSAPYNEQFF. The CDR3 DNA reads TGTGCCAGTAGAGTTCATTCGGCCCCATACAATGAGCAGTTCTTC.

The chain uses TRBV19 and TRBJ1-6; D ambiguous. Looked up from germline, CDR1 is LNHDA and CDR2 is SQIVND (reference sequence). This CDR3 spans 16 amino acids. Trimming took 4 bases from V and 3 from J, leaving 13 bases between them. The CDR3 coding sequence is TGTGCCAGTAGTAGGCCCGCGGGCGGCTATAATTCACCCCTCCACTTT. It codes for CASSRPAGGYNSPLHF.

The chain uses TRBV10-3 and TRBJ2-7; TRBD1 aligns across 9 bases. Per germline, CDR1 ENHRY and CDR2 SYGVKD. The J segment lost 8 bases and the V segment lost 10 bases, leaving 12 bases of the junction unmatched. The CDR3 has 13 residues. CDR3 DNA: TGTGCCACCAACTTGGGACAGGGCGGTCAGCAGTACTTC. Residues: CATNLGQGGQQYF.

The genes are TRBV7-9 and TRBJ2-2, with D possibly matching TRBD1 (6 bases). The CDR3 has 13 residues. Trimming took off 8 bases at V and 2 bases at J, with 9 bases between the two ends. Germline CDR1 is SEHNR and CDR2 is FQNEAQ (reference sequence). The CDR3 DNA follows: TGTGCCAGCCAGGGACAAAACACCGGGGAGCTGTTTTTT. Translation: CASQGQNTGELFF. Full variable domain (remainder filled in from reference TRBV7-9 and TRBJ2-2): DTGVSQNPRHKITKRGQNVTFRCDPISEHNRLYWYRQTLGQGPEFLTYFQNEAQLEKSRLLSDRFSAERPKGSFSTLEIQRTEQGDSAMYLCASQGQNTGELFFGEGSRLTVL.

V and J are TRBV6-1 and TRBJ1-2; D remains ambiguous. Germline V gives CDR1 MNHNS, CDR2 SASEGT. Trimming shortened V by 2 bases and J by 7 bases, and 17 bases separated the two germline ends. This CDR3 is built from 15 residues. The CDR3 nucleotides are TGTGCCAGCAGTGAAAACCCAAGTGGTGGAAGTGGCTACACCTTC. It specifies CASSENPSGGSGYTF.

The DNA for the CDR3 is TGCGCCAGCTCGACCCCACAAAATTACGAGCAGTACTTC. This sequence encodes CASSTPQNYEQYF. The chain uses TRBV5-1 and TRBJ2-7; D unresolved. The V gene lost 7 bases and the J gene lost 4 bases, with 15 bases spanning the gap. The CDR3 loop spans 13 amino acids. Germline CDR1 is SGHRS and CDR2 is YFSETQ. The entire variable domain, with the rest obtained from reference TRBV5-1 and TRBJ2-7, is as follows: KAGVTQTPRYLIKTRGQQVTLSCSPISGHRSVSWYQQTPGQGLQFLFEYFSETQRNKGNFPGRFSGRQFSNSRSEMNVSTLELGDSALYLCASSTPQNYEQYFGPGTRLTVT.

V usage is TRBV2 and J usage is TRBJ2-7, with 8 bases matching TRBD2. V shed 6 bases and J 0 bases; nucleotides not matched to a gene: 10. Germline V lookup: CDR1 SNHLY, CDR2 FYNNEI. The length of the CDR3 is 16 residues. The CDR3 DNA sequence: TGTGCCAGCAGCGGGGGGGGCACCCTTAGCTCCTACGAGCAGTACTTC. This sequence encodes CASSGGGTLSSYEQYF.

As to this clone: Other DNA sequences in the sample encode the same CDR3. The chain carries TRBV9 and TRBJ2-7; D is unclear. The germline V gene encodes CDR1 SGDLS and CDR2 YYNGEE. V was clipped by 0 bases and J by 0 bases, with 7 bases between them. This CDR3 spans 14 amino acids. The chain's CDR3 is CASSVGVDSYEQYF. DNA for the CDR3: TGTGCCAGCAGCGTAGGGGTAGACTCCTACGAGCAGTACTTC.

The chain is built from TRBV10-1 and TRBJ2-3, with D perhaps TRBD1 (5 bases). Germline assignment: CDR1 WNHNN and CDR2 SYGVQD (reference sequence). Trimming cost V 10 bases and J 0 bases, with 17 bases left between them. The CDR3 extends over 15 amino acids. CDR3 amino acids: CATADNSGSTDTQYF. DNA of the CDR3: TGCGCCACCGCCGATAATTCAGGGAGCACAGATACGCAGTATTTT.

The chain links TRBV5-1 to TRBJ2-1; TRBD1 or TRBD2 may be the D gene (6 bases each). The CDR3 is made up of 16 amino acids. From germline, CDR1 is SGHRS and CDR2 YFSETQ. With 4 bases removed from V and 8 bases from J, the gap between germline ends came to 22 bases. The CDR3 DNA is TGCGCCAGCAGCCCCTCTGTGGTAGCGGAGGGGGATGAGCAGTTCTTC. Its protein product is CASSPSVVAEGDEQFF.

The J gene is TRBJ2-1, the V gene TRBV7-2; maybe TRBD2 (5 bases). The CDR3 runs 15 residues. The germline V and J ends were trimmed by 3 bases and 1 base, with 10 bases remaining between them. Germline V gene lookup returns CDR1 SGHTA and CDR2 FQGNSA. CDR3: CASSFRGESYNEQFF. In nucleotides, the CDR3 is TGTGCCAGCAGCTTTCGGGGAGAATCCTACAATGAGCAGTTCTTC.

This chain uses TRBV9 with TRBJ1-1, with 8 bases lining up with TRBD1. The CDR3 covers 16 residues. The trim removed 5 bases at V and 0 bases at J, leaving 9 bases unmatched. Germline V gives CDR1 SGDLS, CDR2 YYNGEE. The CDR3 region is CASRPGGRGMNTEAFF. The DNA of the CDR3 is TGTGCCAGCAGGCCAGGGGGCAGGGGCATGAACACTGAAGCTTTCTTT.

The chain employs TRBV10-3 and TRBJ2-2; D might be TRBD2 (5 bases). Germline-derived CDR1 and CDR2 are ENHRY and SYGVKD. This CDR3 is 13 amino acids long. Trimming stripped 7 bases from V and 4 bases from J, with 10 bases between. DNA for the CDR3: TGTGCCATCACGGAGCGGACCACCGGGGAGCTGTTTTTT. Residues: CAITERTTGELFF.

The chain has TRBV28 and TRBJ2-7; 12 bases map to TRBD2. This CDR3 contains 14 residues. V dropped 3 bases and J dropped 7; count of bases not matched to a gene: 4. Germline CDR1 reads MDHEN; CDR2 reads SYDVKM. CDR3 amino acids: CASSFGLAGWEQYF. The CDR3 DNA reads TGTGCCAGCAGTTTCGGACTAGCGGGGTGGGAGCAGTACTTC. Together with reference TRBV28 and TRBJ2-7, the CDR3 gives the full variable domain: DVKVTQSSRYLVKRTGEKVFLECVQDMDHENMFWYRQDPGLGLRLIYFSYDVKMKEKGDIPEGYSVSREKKERFSLILESASTNQTSMYLCASSFGLAGWEQYFGPGTRLTVT.

The gene calls are TRBV18 and TRBJ2-5; 8 bases map to TRBD2. With 5 bases clipped from V and 1 base from J, the junction kept 6 bases outside the gene matches. CDR3 length: 15 residues. Germline V gene sequence: CDR1 KGHSH, CDR2 LQKENI. The CDR3 DNA is TGTGCCAGCTCATTAACTAGCGGACCCCAAGAGACCCAGTACTTC. This encodes CASSLTSGPQETQYF.

The chain has TRBV6-1 and TRBJ1-6; no clear D gene. The germline CDR1 and CDR2 sequences are MNHNS and SASEGT. CDR3 length: 15 amino acids. V shed 4 bases and J shed 7 bases, with 14 bases lying between them. The CDR3 region has the DNA TGTGCCAGCAGTGGGGCAGTGCGGGGAAATTCACCCCTCCACTTT. Translating gives CASSGAVRGNSPLHF.

The V gene is TRBV5-5, the J gene TRBJ1-1, with a possible D match to TRBD1 (5 bases). V shed 1 base and J shed 2 bases, with 9 bases lying between them. Germline V CDR1 and CDR2: SGHKS, YYEKEE (reference sequence). The CDR3 length is 14 residues. CDR3 sequence (DNA): TGTGCCAGCAGCTTGCTAGGGGATAACACTGAAGCTTTCTTT. The encoded protein is CASSLLGDNTEAFF.

To note about this clone: The sample holds other DNA sequences that translate to the same CDR3. The chain carries TRBV4-1 and TRBJ1-4, with 7 bases that match TRBD1. The ends lost 1 base at V and 8 bases at J; junction bases unmatched: 4. The V gene's germline CDR1 is MGHRA and CDR2 YSYEKL. The CDR3 runs 14 residues. The CDR3: CASSQVQGGEKLFF. The CDR3 coding sequence is TGCGCCAGCAGCCAAGTACAAGGGGGCGAAAAACTGTTTTTT.